Presented here are 25 T cell receptor beta chains from one specimen sequenced in a study of blood T cells in healthy people across ages. Next came a second PCR, run for about 6 to 11 cycles, which used a sample-barcoded 5' primer along with a J-beta primer mix. TCRdb re-analysed the 5' RACE reads in MiXCR, keeping a single row per CDR3 protein. The table shows about 1.6 million distinct CDR3 sequences, with about 31% occurring only once. The source material was blood. The receptor source for this set is a woman in her 30s in good health.

The V and J genes are TRBV9 and TRBJ2-1; 11 bases map to TRBD2. CDR1 and CDR2 from the germline V gene are SGDLS and YYNGEE. The CDR3 covers 16 residues. Trimming took 5 bases from V and 4 from J; bases not matched to a gene: 8. The CDR3 nucleotides are TGTGCCAGCAGTCTAATCCTAGCGGGGGGATACAATGAGCAGTTCTTC. Amino acid sequence: CASSLILAGGYNEQFF.

The chain recombines TRBV10-2 with TRBJ2-1, with no clear D. V dropped 6 bases and J dropped 10 bases, with 25 bases sitting between them. The CDR3 has 16 amino acids. The germline V gene has CDR1 WSHSY and CDR2 SAAADI. The DNA for the CDR3 is TGCGCCAGCAGCCATATCGGACGCCCTGGGCGAGTAGAGCAGTTCTTC. It encodes CASSHIGRPGRVEQFF.

The chain uses TRBV11-2 and TRBJ2-7; possibly TRBD2 for D (6 bases). This CDR3 has 14 amino acids. The germline V gene encodes CDR1 SGHAT and CDR2 FQNNGV. V gave up 3 bases and J gave up 0 bases, with 9 bases separating them. CDR3 bases: TGTGCCAGCAGCTTCTTGGAGGGCTCCTACGAGCAGTACTTC. Amino acids: CASSFLEGSYEQYF.

This clonotype occurred many times. A junction boundary mismatches the germline segment, possibly from a read error. The J gene is TRBJ2-7, the V gene TRBV6-5; 10 positions match TRBD2. CDR3 length: 15 amino acids. Germline-derived CDR1 and CDR2 are MNHEY and SVGAGI. The CDR3, as DNA: TGTGCCAGCAGGGAGCGGGGGGGACTCTCCAACGAGCAGTACTTC. Translation gives CASRERGGLSNEQYF.

This clonotype was observed many times. V gene TRBV13 combines with J gene TRBJ2-3, with D tentatively TRBD1 or TRBD2 (5 bases each). The CDR3 is made up of 15 amino acids. V was cut by 4 bases and J by 3 bases, with 14 bases left in between. Per the germline V gene, CDR1 is PRHDT and CDR2 is FYEKMQ (reference sequence). The CDR3 region has the DNA TGTGCCAGCAGCTCCCAGAGGGGTTTGACAGATACGCAGTATTTT. This sequence encodes CASSSQRGLTDTQYF.

This clonotype came up many times. Germline and junction disagree at one end, which may indicate a read error. V is TRBV5-1 and J is TRBJ2-7, with 8 bases identical to TRBD1. The CDR3 extends over 14 amino acids. Germline V gene data show CDR1 as SGHRS and CDR2 as YFSETQ. CDR3 loop: CASSPTGASYEQYF. CDR3 nucleotide sequence: TGTGCCAGCAGCCCGACAGGGGCATCCTACGAGCAGTACTTC.

This clonotype appeared a single time. The J gene is TRBJ2-3, the V gene TRBV9, with 8 bases aligning to TRBD2. Trimming took 4 bases from V and 6 from J; bases not matched to a gene: 7. This CDR3 is 14 amino acids long. The germline V gene encodes CDR1 SGDLS and CDR2 YYNGEE. CDR3 coding DNA: TGTGCCAGCAGCTTAGCGGGGAGGATGGATACGCAGTATTTT. Protein: CASSLAGRMDTQYF.

The CDR3 spells CASGGTLSLEQYF. CDR3 sequence (DNA): TGTGCCAGCGGAGGGACGCTCTCCTTAGAGCAGTACTTC. The V call is TRBV2, the J call TRBJ2-7; possibly TRBD2 for D (6 bases). Trimming left V 8 bases short and J 7 bases short, with 18 bases between. The CDR3 covers 13 residues. CDR1 is SNHLY and CDR2 is FYNNEI in the germline V gene.

Only a few counts were recorded for this clonotype. The V gene is TRBV28, the J gene TRBJ1-5; perhaps TRBD1 as D (6 bases). Germline loops: CDR1 MDHEN, CDR2 SYDVKM. V lost 1 base and J lost 4, with 11 bases in between. The CDR3 runs to 15 residues. Written as DNA, the CDR3 is TGTGCCAGCAGTTTATTTTGGACAGCAAATCAGCCCCAGCATTTT. Translation gives CASSLFWTANQPQHF. Based on the CDR3 plus reference TRBV28 and TRBJ1-5, the full variable domain is DVKVTQSSRYLVKRTGEKVFLECVQDMDHENMFWYRQDPGLGLRLIYFSYDVKMKEKGDIPEGYSVSREKKERFSLILESASTNQTSMYLCASSLFWTANQPQHFGDGTRLSIL.

The table lists this clonotype with a few counts. The chain recombines TRBV4-1 with TRBJ2-1; 15 positions match TRBD2. The germline V gene has CDR1 MGHRA and CDR2 YSYEKL. Losses at the gene ends were 4 bases for V and 8 bases for J; bases not matched to a gene: 3. CDR3 size: 15 residues. The CDR3, as DNA: TGCGCCAGCAGCCGGGGACTAGCGGGGGGTTATGAGCAGTTCTTC. Translated, it gives CASSRGLAGGYEQFF.

This clonotype was seen a handful of times. V is TRBV29-1 and J is TRBJ2-3; D possibly matches TRBD1 or TRBD2 (6 bases each). The CDR3 loop spans 14 amino acids. With 3 bases removed from V and 3 bases from J, the gap between germline ends came to 13 bases. Germline lookup yields CDR1 SQVTM and CDR2 ANQGSEA. The chain's CDR3 is CSVEKGGGTDTQYF. CDR3 sequence (DNA): TGCAGCGTTGAGAAGGGGGGTGGGACAGATACGCAGTATTTT.

Only a few counts were recorded for this clonotype. CDR3 residues: CSAIQPKTGVETQYF. For the CDR3, the DNA is TGCAGTGCCATCCAACCGAAGACAGGGGTTGAGACCCAGTACTTC. V gene TRBV20-1 combines with J gene TRBJ2-5, with 8 bases matching TRBD1. V lost 6 bases and J lost 5; bases outside the gene matches: 14. The CDR3 totals 15 residues. The germline V gene has CDR1 DFQATT and CDR2 SNEGSKA (reference sequence).

DNA of the CDR3: TGCAGTGCTAGAGTCTGGGGGAGTCCGGAGACCCAGTACTTC. This encodes CSARVWGSPETQYF. V and J are TRBV20-1 and TRBJ2-5; the D call may be TRBD1 or TRBD2 (5 bases each). The CDR3 extends over 14 amino acids. Germline loops: CDR1 DFQATT, CDR2 SNEGSKA (reference sequence). V shed 1 base and J shed 5 bases, with 14 bases lying between them.

This clonotype was counted many times. The CDR3 region is CASSFFPQDTQYF. The CDR3 DNA sequence: TGTGCCAGCAGCTTTTTCCCCCAGGATACGCAGTATTTT. The V call is TRBV7-2, the J call TRBJ2-3; D unclear. V lost 3 bases, J lost 6 bases, and 10 bases lay in between. The CDR3 sequence is 13 residues long. Per germline, CDR1 SGHTA and CDR2 FQGNSA. The full variable domain, completed using reference TRBV7-2 and TRBJ2-3, is GAGVSQSPSNKVTEKGKDVELRCDPISGHTALYWYRQSLGQGLEFLIYFQGNSAPDKSGLPSDRFSAERTGGSVSTLTIQRTQQEDSAVYLCASSFFPQDTQYFGPGTRLTVL.

The CDR3 bases are TGTGCCAGCAGCCAAGATCGCAGAAACATTCAGTACTTC. As protein: CASSQDRRNIQYF. This chain uses TRBV14 with TRBJ2-4, with D hard to call. Trimming left V 0 bases short and J 6 bases short, with 6 bases between. Germline assignment: CDR1 SGHDN and CDR2 FVKESK. There are 13 residues in the CDR3. Combining the CDR3 with reference TRBV14 and TRBJ2-4 gives the whole variable domain EAGVTQFPSHSVIEKGQTVTLRCDPISGHDNLYWYRRVMGKEIKFLLHFVKESKQDESGMPNNRFLAERTGGTYSTLKVQPAELEDSGVYFCASSQDRRNIQYFGAGTRLSVL.

This chain uses TRBV3-1 with TRBJ2-1; 10 bases are a match to TRBD1. The CDR3 sequence is 20 residues long. Germline V gene sequence: CDR1 LGHDT, CDR2 YNNKEL (reference sequence). Losses at the gene ends were 1 base for V and 6 bases for J; bases not matched to a gene: 18. The CDR3 spells CASSQVDRGFRGARSNEQFF. CDR3 in DNA: TGTGCCAGCAGCCAAGTGGACAGGGGGTTTCGGGGGGCTAGATCCAATGAGCAGTTCTTC.

The chain combines TRBV12-5 with TRBJ2-1; no clear D gene. The CDR3 is 12 amino acids. Germline CDR1 reads LGHNT; CDR2 reads FRNRAP. Trimming removed 9 bases from V and 3 bases from J, with 9 bases in between. CDR3 loop: CASQWDYNEQFF. The CDR3 DNA sequence: TGTGCTAGCCAATGGGACTACAATGAGCAGTTCTTC.

This clonotype was seen only a few times. The genes are TRBV6-5 and TRBJ2-7; tentative D call: TRBD2 (5 bases). Germline loops: CDR1 MNHEY, CDR2 SVGAGI. V gave up 3 bases and J gave up 6 bases, with 18 bases separating them. This CDR3 is 15 amino acids long. The CDR3 spells CASSYSWEWSGEQYF. DNA for the CDR3: TGTGCCAGCAGTTATTCGTGGGAGTGGTCCGGCGAGCAGTACTTC.

This clonotype was detected many times. It may be a read error: a sequence one base away is much more abundant. V is TRBV20-1 and J is TRBJ1-6, with D perhaps TRBD1 (5 bases). The V end was cut by 0 bases, the J end by 7 bases, with 16 bases between. The CDR3 extends over 16 amino acids. Germline V gene lookup returns CDR1 DFQATT and CDR2 SNEGSKA (reference sequence). The CDR3 coding sequence is TGCAGTGCTAGAGATCTCTGGGGGGAAGCCAATTCACCCCTCCACTTT. Its translation: CSARDLWGEANSPLHF.

The chain has TRBV15 and TRBJ1-1; no reliable D call. V lost 0 bases and J lost 11, with 13 bases in between. CDR1 and CDR2 (germline): LNHNV, YYDKDF (reference sequence). CDR3 size: 13 residues. CDR3 in DNA: TGTGCCACCAGCAGAGACCCGGACGGTTGGGCTTTCTTT. It encodes CATSRDPDGWAFF.

About this clonotype: An end of the junction differs from the germline gene, which may be a read error. The chain joins TRBV7-9 to TRBJ2-1, with D perhaps TRBD1 (6 bases). Germline loops: CDR1 SEHNR, CDR2 FQNEAQ (reference sequence). The CDR3 extends over 15 amino acids. The CDR3 loop is CASSFAGTNQDERFF. In DNA form, the CDR3 reads TGTGCCAGCAGCTTCGCCGGGACAAACCAAGATGAGCGGTTCTTC.

A few counts support this clonotype. V and J are TRBV20-1 and TRBJ2-7; 8 bases are a match to TRBD1. The CDR3 is 15 amino acids. J gave up 5 bases and V 6 bases, and 15 bases lay outside the gene matches. Germline values: CDR1 DFQATT, CDR2 SNEGSKA (reference sequence). This CDR3 is CSARNDRGPWDEQYF. Written as DNA, the CDR3 is TGCAGTGCGCGGAATGACAGGGGTCCCTGGGACGAGCAGTACTTC.

A few counts support this clonotype. The chain has TRBV28 and TRBJ2-7, with a tentative D call TRBD1 (6 bases). The CDR3 consists of 14 residues. Germline V lookup: CDR1 MDHEN, CDR2 SYDVKM. V lost 6 bases, J lost 5 bases, and 17 bases lay in between. The CDR3 sequence is CASSRDTITHEQYF. CDR3 in DNA: TGTGCCAGCAGCAGGGACACAATTACCCACGAGCAGTACTTC.

A single count supports this clonotype. This chain connects TRBV7-2 to TRBJ2-3; D gene unclear. Per germline, CDR1 SGHTA and CDR2 FQGNSA. V gave up 5 bases and J gave up 4 bases, with 10 bases separating them. The CDR3 is 13 residues long. CDR3 sequence: CASSAWTADTQYF. CDR3 nucleotides: TGTGCCAGCAGCGCATGGACGGCAGATACGCAGTATTTT.

This clonotype was found a few times. CDR3 bases: TGCAGTGCTGGGACTAGCGGGCCTAGCACAGATACGCAGTATTTT. Protein: CSAGTSGPSTDTQYF. The chain combines TRBV20-1 with TRBJ2-3, with TRBD2 matching over 12 bases. V trimming: 5 bases; J trimming: 0 bases; junction bases outside the gene matches: 3. CDR3 size: 15 residues. Germline CDR1 is DFQATT and CDR2 is SNEGSKA (reference sequence).